The 17 T cell receptor beta chains reported below all come from one sample, sequenced in a study of T cell responses to AZD1222 COVID-19 vaccine. Sequencing used immunoSEQ multiplex PCR; TCRdb keeps in-frame clones, though not all of them. The sample has approximately 130,000 clones, around 83% seen once. The material was peripheral blood, obtained 28 days after the second AZD1222 dose. The receptors come from an adult who received the AZD1222 COVID-19 vaccine.

The rearrangement links TRBV5-4 to TRBJ1-2, with D perhaps TRBD1 (6 bases). Looked up from germline, CDR1 is SGHNT and CDR2 is YYREEE (reference sequence). The CDR3 contains 18 residues. The V end was cut by 2 bases, the J end by 0 bases, with 20 bases between. The CDR3 reads CASSLGRTGMGANYGYTF. The CDR3 DNA reads as TGTGCCAGCAGCTTAGGAAGAACAGGGATGGGCGCTAACTATGGCTACACCTTC.

The table lists this clone with a few counts. This rearrangement joins TRBV30 to TRBJ1-6; 7 bases line up with TRBD1. The J segment lost 9 bases and the V segment lost 8 bases, leaving 10 bases of the junction unmatched. The CDR3 loop spans 13 amino acids. The V gene's germline CDR1 is GTSNPN and CDR2 SVGIG (reference sequence). The CDR3 DNA is TGTGCCCATGGGGGCAGGGGGTCTTCACCCCTCCACTTT. It translates to CAHGGRGSSPLHF.

The rearrangement links TRBV5-4 to TRBJ1-1; D unresolved. Germline CDR1 and CDR2: SGHNT and YYREEE (reference sequence). This CDR3 is built from 12 residues. The germline V and J ends were trimmed by 2 bases and 1 base, with 3 bases remaining between them. The CDR3 DNA sequence: TGTGCCAGCAGCTTTCGGAACACTGAAGCTTTCTTT. This sequence encodes CASSFRNTEAFF.

The gene calls are TRBV24-1 and TRBJ2-1, with D uncertain. CDR1 KGHDR and CDR2 SFDVKD come from the germline V gene. With 0 bases removed from V and 7 bases from J, the gap between germline ends came to 6 bases. The CDR3 is made up of 13 amino acids. The CDR3 sequence: CATSDLGPNEQFF. CDR3 bases: TGTGCCACCAGTGATTTGGGGCCAAATGAGCAGTTCTTC.

The chain carries TRBV28 and TRBJ2-7; D may be TRBD1 or TRBD2 (7 bases each). CDR1 and CDR2 (germline): MDHEN, SYDVKM. The CDR3 covers 13 residues. Trimming removed 9 bases from V and 1 base from J, with 13 bases in between. The CDR3 sequence: CASQGGGSYEQYF. In DNA form, the CDR3 reads TGTGCCAGTCAGGGGGGGGGTTCCTACGAGCAGTACTTC.

V is TRBV7-2 and J is TRBJ1-2; 9 nucleotides match TRBD1. The CDR3 has 15 residues. The junction had 4 bases not matched to a gene; V was cut back by 1 base and J by 4 bases. The germline CDR1 and CDR2 sequences are SGHTA and FQGNSA. In nucleotides, the CDR3 is TGTGCCAGCAGCTTAGACCCGGGACAGGGCTATGGCTACACCTTC. Protein sequence: CASSLDPGQGYGYTF.

V and J are TRBV4-1 and TRBJ1-1, with D possibly TRBD1 on 5 matching bases. Trimming left V 2 bases short and J 5 bases short, with 12 bases between. From germline, CDR1 is MGHRA and CDR2 YSYEKL. The CDR3 covers 14 residues. The CDR3 region is CASSQFRVGTEAFF. CDR3 bases: TGCGCCAGCAGCCAATTCAGGGTAGGGACTGAAGCTTTCTTT.

The gene calls are TRBV7-6 and TRBJ1-3, with 9 bases lining up with TRBD1. The CDR3 length is 18 residues. In germline, CDR1 is SGHVS, CDR2 FNYEAQ. Trimming at V came to 2 bases and at J to 0 bases, leaving 8 bases not matched to a gene. CDR3 loop: CASSLSSGTGLSGNTIYF. In DNA form, the CDR3 reads TGTGCCAGCAGCTTAAGTTCCGGGACAGGGCTCTCTGGAAACACCATATATTTT.

The J gene is TRBJ1-2, the V gene TRBV6-5; D possibly corresponds to TRBD1 (5 bases). CDR3 length: 14 residues. Trimming took off 7 bases at V and 7 bases at J, with 19 bases between the two ends. Germline CDR1 MNHEY, CDR2 SVGAGI. CDR3 nucleotide sequence: TGTGCCAGCAACTCTAATGCAGGGTCGGCTGGCTACACCTTC. Amino acids: CASNSNAGSAGYTF.

The genes are TRBV5-6 and TRBJ2-3; D is perhaps TRBD1 or TRBD2 (6 bases each). Germline-derived CDR1 and CDR2 are SGHDT and YYEEEE. The CDR3 loop spans 13 amino acids. Trimming left V 6 bases short and J 6 bases short, with 14 bases between. CDR3 sequence (DNA): TGTGCCAGCATCCCCGGGGGCCGGGATACGCAGTATTTT. It specifies CASIPGGRDTQYF.

V is TRBV27 and J is TRBJ1-1; the D gene is possibly TRBD1 (5 bases). From germline, CDR1 is MNHEY and CDR2 SMNVEV (reference sequence). V lost 7 bases to trimming and J lost 1 base, with 13 bases between them. The CDR3 consists of 14 residues. For the CDR3, the DNA is TGTGCCAGCAATCCGGGACGGAAGAACACTGAAGCTTTCTTT. It yields the protein CASNPGRKNTEAFF.

This sequence joins TRBV3-1 (or the pseudogene TRBV3-2) and TRBJ2-3, with TRBD2 matching over 14 bases. V gave up 3 bases and J gave up 5 bases; unmatched junction bases: 10. There are 18 residues in the CDR3. Looked up from germline, CDR1 is LGHDT and CDR2 is YNNKEL (reference sequence). The CDR3, as DNA: TGTGCCAGCAGCCAGGGATGGACTAGCGGGGGGCTGGGAGATACGCAGTATTTT. Its translation is CASSQGWTSGGLGDTQYF.

This clone has a single count. The V and J genes are TRBV3-1 (or the pseudogene TRBV3-2) and TRBJ2-7; D ambiguous. The ends were cut back, 3 bases at V and 3 bases at J, with 12 bases in the middle. The CDR3 has 14 residues. Germline CDR1 is LGHDT and CDR2 is YNNKEL (reference sequence). Written as DNA, the CDR3 is TGTGCCAGCAGCCAGTCCGGACGGCACTACGAGCAGTACTTC. This encodes CASSQSGRHYEQYF.

This clone was seen once. The chain recombines TRBV29-1 with TRBJ2-5; TRBD1 might be the D (6 bases). CDR1 and CDR2 (germline): SQVTM, ANQGSEA. V was clipped by 7 bases and J by 1 base, with 16 bases between them. The CDR3 is 14 amino acids. The CDR3 here is CSGGPLGVQETQYF. CDR3 DNA: TGCAGCGGGGGGCCCCTGGGGGTCCAAGAGACCCAGTACTTC.

The chain has TRBV4-2 and TRBJ1-2; 8 bases match TRBD1. Germline V CDR1 and CDR2: LGHNA, YNFKEQ. The CDR3 sequence is 13 residues long. Losses at the gene ends were 0 bases for V and 7 bases for J; bases not matched to a gene: 1. For the CDR3, the DNA is TGTGCCAGCAGCCAAGAAACAGGGGGTGGCTACACCTTC. Its protein product is CASSQETGGGYTF.

This chain links TRBV19 with TRBJ2-1; 7 bases are a match to TRBD1. Germline values: CDR1 LNHDA, CDR2 SQIVND (reference sequence). Trimming cost V 5 bases and J 9 bases; bases outside gene matches: 7. The CDR3 consists of 13 residues. The CDR3 loop is CASSLRQGGEQFF. CDR3 bases: TGTGCCAGTAGTCTACGACAGGGCGGTGAGCAGTTCTTC.

This clone was seen more than once but under ten times. The sample holds other DNA sequences that translate to the same CDR3. The V gene is TRBV18, the J gene TRBJ1-1; the D is unclear. Trimming stripped 6 bases from V and 1 base from J, with 3 bases between. The V gene's germline CDR1 is KGHSH and CDR2 LQKENI. This CDR3 contains 11 residues. The CDR3 bases are TGTGCCAGCTCGGGGAACACTGAAGCTTTCTTT. Its translation is CASSGNTEAFF.